The present entry profiles one T cell receptor (beta chain) with its context. Antigen: not known. Deletions cut 4 bases from V and 2 bases from J, with 12 bases between. Germline CDR1 reads SGHAT; CDR2 reads FQNNGV. The CDR3 is 15 amino acids. The data were taken from a study of PD-1 blockade in mismatch repair-deficient tumors. The wider study: Patients had around 11 mismatch repair-deficient cancer types and were previously treated and progressing. Study-level results: Tumor-resident clones, often absent from pretreatment blood, expanded after pembrolizumab and then contracted.

All patients were mismatch repair deficient, assessed by either PCR or immunohistochemistry. The TCR-sequenced patients were three responders to pembrolizumab. Sequencing was performed with immunoSEQ multiplex PCR; in TCRdb, only in-frame clones are kept and a portion is missing. This table holds about 63,000 clones, about 91% found once. This TCR was sampled from an adult with mismatch repair-deficient cancer. Sequencing used peripheral blood, obtained 52 weeks after starting pembrolizumab. V and J are TRBV11-2 and TRBJ2-1, with D perhaps matching TRBD2 (8 bases). CDR3 sequence (DNA): TGTGCCAGCAGCTCGGGAGGGACAGCCTACAATGAGCAGTTCTTC. Protein sequence: CASSSGGTAYNEQFF.